Presented here are 16 T cell receptor beta chains from one specimen sequenced in a study of T-cell reconstitution after alpha-beta-depleted transplantation in children. Using unique molecular identifiers, the investigators prepared the TCRbeta library. Each CDR3 protein gets one entry after TCRdb re-called the PCR reads with MiXCR. The top ten hold 3.3% of the sample, which has approximately 510,000 distinct CDR3 sequences, 18% seen once. The sequencing here drew on PBMCs from the stem cell graft donor, taken from the stem cell graft. The receptors were gathered from a human donor who donated a stem cell graft to a child with acute lymphoblastic leukemia.

The chain recombines TRBV18 with TRBJ2-7; tentative D call: TRBD1 (6 bases). Trimming stripped 3 bases from V and 4 bases from J, with 13 bases between. This CDR3 is built from 14 residues. Per germline, CDR1 KGHSH and CDR2 LQKENI. CDR3 DNA sequence: TGTGCCAGCTCACCCCGGACAGTCCCTTACGAGCAGTACTTC. Its protein product is CASSPRTVPYEQYF.

V usage is TRBV3-1 and J usage is TRBJ2-7, with D maybe TRBD2 (5 bases). The germline V and J ends were trimmed by 1 base and 3 bases, with 16 bases remaining between them. Germline values: CDR1 LGHDT, CDR2 YNNKEL (reference sequence). The CDR3 has 16 amino acids. CDR3 coding DNA: TGTGCCAGCAGCCAAGCGGTTGGTAGAGGGAGCTACGAGCAGTACTTC. It specifies CASSQAVGRGSYEQYF.

The V gene is TRBV6-1, the J gene TRBJ2-5, with unresolved D. Per germline, CDR1 MNHNS and CDR2 SASEGT. The germline V and J ends were trimmed by 6 bases and 5 bases, with 19 bases remaining between them. The CDR3 consists of 15 residues. The chain's CDR3 is CASSPLVPGRETQYF. The DNA for the CDR3 is TGTGCCAGCAGCCCCTTGGTCCCAGGACGCGAGACCCAGTACTTC.

This clonotype appeared many times. The chain recombines TRBV5-1 with TRBJ2-7, with 10 nucleotides matching TRBD1. Germline V lookup: CDR1 SGHRS, CDR2 YFSETQ. The trim removed 0 bases at V and 5 bases at J, leaving 2 bases unmatched. CDR3 length: 14 residues. Here the CDR3 reads CASSLGQGANEQYF. In DNA form, the CDR3 reads TGCGCCAGCAGCTTGGGACAGGGGGCCAACGAGCAGTACTTC.

V and J are TRBV5-5 and TRBJ1-1; tentatively, D is TRBD1 (5 bases). V was shortened by 2 bases and J by 1 base, with 18 bases between the two germline ends. Germline V CDR1 and CDR2: SGHKS, YYEKEE (reference sequence). This CDR3 is built from 17 residues. The DNA for the CDR3 is TGTGCCAGCAGCTTACAGGATGGAGCGAGACGGAACACTGAAGCTTTCTTT. As protein: CASSLQDGARRNTEAFF.

The CDR3: CASSLVGVNSPLHF. In DNA, the CDR3 is TGTGCCAGCAGCCTTGTGGGGGTTAATTCACCCCTCCACTTT. The V call is TRBV11-1, the J call TRBJ1-6, with D possibly being TRBD1 (5 bases). This CDR3 contains 14 residues. From germline, CDR1 is SGHAT and CDR2 FQDESV (reference sequence). The germline V and J ends were trimmed by 5 bases and 6 bases, with 11 bases remaining between them.

The chain employs TRBV5-6 and TRBJ1-1; D is uncertain. Germline V gene data show CDR1 as SGHDT and CDR2 as YYEEEE. The CDR3 consists of 15 residues. V was shortened by 5 bases and J by 1 base, with 15 bases between the two germline ends. The CDR3 bases are TGTGCCAGCAGTTCGGACTGGAACGAGAACACTGAAGCTTTCTTT. Protein product: CASSSDWNENTEAFF.

V and J are TRBV4-1 and TRBJ2-1; no clear D. The V gene's germline CDR1 is MGHRA and CDR2 YSYEKL. The CDR3 has 14 residues. The V end lost 2 bases, the J end lost 11 bases, and 16 bases lay between the germline ends. The CDR3 loop is CASSQPLRQVKQFF. The CDR3 DNA reads as TGCGCCAGCAGCCAACCTCTCCGTCAGGTCAAGCAGTTCTTC.

There are a few counts of this clonotype. The rearrangement uses TRBV29-1 and TRBJ1-2; possible D gene TRBD1, 6 bases. In germline, CDR1 is SQVTM, CDR2 ANQGSEA. This CDR3 has 12 amino acids. V lost 7 bases and J 1 base, leaving 10 bases between the germline ends. The CDR3 region has the DNA TGCAGCGCCGCGGACAGTAACTATGGCTACACCTTC. It specifies CSAADSNYGYTF.

This clonotype was picked up a small number of times. The chain couples TRBV7-9 to TRBJ2-7, with a possible D match to TRBD1 (6 bases). V was cut by 5 bases and J by 4 bases, with 24 bases left in between. Germline V gene lookup returns CDR1 SEHNR and CDR2 FQNEAQ (reference sequence). The length of the CDR3 is 17 residues. The CDR3 reads CASSGEGVGTYLYEQYF. The CDR3 nucleotides read TGTGCCAGCAGCGGTGAGGGAGTGGGGACATATCTTTACGAGCAGTACTTC.

This rearrangement joins TRBV5-1 to TRBJ2-3; D is perhaps TRBD2 (5 bases). Germline CDR1 SGHRS, CDR2 YFSETQ. The V gene lost 4 bases and the J gene lost 12 bases, with 21 bases spanning the gap. The CDR3 contains 14 residues. The CDR3, as DNA: TGCGCCAGCAGCGAGGAGCAGCGGCCTGCCTCTCAGTATTTT. Protein: CASSEEQRPASQYF.

This clonotype was seen only a few times. The chain combines TRBV5-1 with TRBJ2-2; 7 positions agree with TRBD2. CDR3 length: 16 residues. Trimming removed 5 bases from V and 3 bases from J; junction bases left unmatched: 10. The germline V gene encodes CDR1 SGHRS and CDR2 YFSETQ. This chain's CDR3 is CASSPVGLADTGELFF. CDR3 sequence (DNA): TGCGCCAGCAGTCCCGTCGGGCTAGCGGACACCGGGGAGCTGTTTTTT.

This clonotype turned up a few times. The chain uses TRBV3-1 and TRBJ2-1; no clear D. This CDR3 has 15 residues. V was trimmed by 4 bases and J by 4 bases, leaving 14 bases between them. Germline V gene lookup returns CDR1 LGHDT and CDR2 YNNKEL (reference sequence). Written as DNA, the CDR3 is TGTGCCAGCAGCCTTCAAGGGTCCGATTACAATGAGCAGTTCTTC. Its protein product is CASSLQGSDYNEQFF.

This clonotype occurred a few times. This rearrangement joins TRBV4-1 to TRBJ2-3; TRBD1 might be the D (5 bases). Looked up from germline, CDR1 is MGHRA and CDR2 is YSYEKL. Between the trimmed V and J ends, which lost 6 bases and 4 bases, there was a span of 14 bases. The CDR3 consists of 14 residues. For the CDR3, the DNA is TGCGCCAGCAGTGCAGGGTCCGAAGCAGATACGCAGTATTTT. Residues: CASSAGSEADTQYF.

This clonotype was counted at least ten times. The DNA for the CDR3 is TGTGCCACAGGACAGGTCAATCAGCCCCAGCATTTT. It encodes CATGQVNQPQHF. The chain links TRBV27 to TRBJ1-5; 7 nucleotides line up with TRBD1. V lost 10 bases, J lost 3 bases, and 3 bases stayed unmatched. The CDR3 length is 12 residues. CDR1 is MNHEY and CDR2 is SMNVEV in the germline V gene (reference sequence).

This rearrangement joins TRBV19 to TRBJ2-1, with TRBD2 identical over 10 bases. Trimming at V came to 3 bases and at J to 5 bases, leaving 4 bases not matched to a gene. Germline values: CDR1 LNHDA, CDR2 SQIVND (reference sequence). The CDR3 is made up of 15 amino acids. In DNA, the CDR3 is TGTGCCAGTAGTATCCGCCTAGCGGGGGACAATGAGCAGTTCTTC. Its translation is CASSIRLAGDNEQFF.